This T cell receptor (beta chain) was captured in a study of blood T cell repertoires in COVID-19. Study as a whole: Sites in the United States, Italy and Spain provided acute and convalescent COVID-19 samples.

Study processing details: Estimation of nucleated cell counts was performed using reference gene primer amplification. TCRdb's table, derived via immunoSEQ multiplex PCR, lists solely in-frame clones and lacks some. For V, J and clone size, that table is used; D and trimming come from the DNA. The top ten hold over 11% of the sample, which has tens of thousands of clones, less than 85% seen once. Deletions cut 4 bases from V and 2 bases from J, with 12 bases between. The V gene's germline CDR1 is MRHNA and CDR2 SNTAGT. The CDR3 spans 15 residues. The TCR sequence derives from an older woman with acute or convalescent COVID-19. Sequencing input: peripheral blood. The chain links TRBV6-4 to TRBJ2-1; possible D gene TRBD2, 5 bases. CDR3 in DNA: TGTGCCAGCAGTGCTGGCCCGGGAACCTACAATGAGCAGTTCTTC. Protein: CASSAGPGTYNEQFF.